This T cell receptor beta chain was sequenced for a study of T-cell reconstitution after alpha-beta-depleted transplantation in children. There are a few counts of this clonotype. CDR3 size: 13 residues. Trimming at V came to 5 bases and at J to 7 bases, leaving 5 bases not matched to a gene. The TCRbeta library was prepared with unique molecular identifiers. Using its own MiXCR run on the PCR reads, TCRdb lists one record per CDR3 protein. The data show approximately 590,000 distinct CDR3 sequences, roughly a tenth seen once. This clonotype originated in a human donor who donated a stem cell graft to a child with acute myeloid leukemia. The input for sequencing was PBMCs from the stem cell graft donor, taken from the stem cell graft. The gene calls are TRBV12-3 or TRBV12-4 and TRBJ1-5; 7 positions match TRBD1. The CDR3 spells CASSGDSAQPQHF. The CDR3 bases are TGTGCCAGCAGTGGGGACAGCGCACAGCCCCAGCATTTT.